The clone carrying this T cell receptor (beta chain) turned up a few times. Sequenced by immunoSEQ multiplex PCR; TCRdb stores in-frame clones only, minus some. The sample includes around 60,000 clones, roughly 94% seen only once; the top ten take around 4.5%. These data originate in a study of cytomegalovirus exposure and HLA in healthy donors. The CDR3 extends over 13 amino acids. Germline lookup yields CDR1 MNHEY and CDR2 SVGAGI. V was pared by 7 bases and J by 2 bases, with 4 bases of the junction left unmatched. Input material: PBMCs. V and J are TRBV6-5 and TRBJ1-2, with TRBD1 identical over 7 bases. The receptor was isolated from a man aged 18 to 35 in good health and CMV-seropositive. This CDR3 is CASTVGQNYGYTF. The CDR3 DNA reads TGTGCCAGCACCGTGGGACAGAACTATGGCTACACCTTC.